A single sample gave rise to the 28 T cell receptor beta chains below, sequenced in a study of radiotherapy plus CTLA-4 blockade in lung cancer. Sequencing used immunoSEQ multiplex PCR; TCRdb keeps in-frame clones, though not all of them. The sample records about 49,000 clones, approximately 81% being singletons. The sample in question was peripheral blood, obtained from a patient treated with radiotherapy plus ipilimumab. The receptors here all came from a human donor with non-small cell lung cancer whose response to radiotherapy plus ipilimumab could not be evaluated.

This clone was seen a few times. This chain joins TRBV19 and TRBJ2-7; 8 bases align to TRBD1. CDR3 size: 14 residues. Germline CDR1 LNHDA, CDR2 SQIVND (reference sequence). V lost 6 bases to trimming and J lost 6 bases; unmatched junction nucleotides: 10. The CDR3 DNA follows: TGTGCCAGTAGAGGACAGGGAGGATTTGCCGAGCAGTACTTC. Protein product: CASRGQGGFAEQYF.

This chain uses TRBV9 with TRBJ2-7, with D possibly TRBD1 on 7 matching bases. The length of the CDR3 is 15 residues. Trimming removed 0 bases from V and 3 bases from J, with 13 bases in between. The germline gives CDR1 SGDLS, CDR2 YYNGEE. The CDR3 DNA reads TGTGCCAGCAGCGTAGAGGGCAGGGGGGACTACGAGCAGTACTTC. Amino acids: CASSVEGRGDYEQYF.

This clone was picked up a small number of times. This chain joins TRBV4-3 and TRBJ1-2; unclear D gene. The CDR3 loop spans 14 amino acids. Trimming shortened V by 0 bases and J by 7 bases, and 12 bases separated the two germline ends. Germline lookup yields CDR1 LGHNA and CDR2 YSLEER. As DNA, the CDR3 is TGCGCCAGCAGCCAAGAGTCCAGGTCCCCTGGCTACACCTTC. This sequence encodes CASSQESRSPGYTF.

This rearrangement joins TRBV15 to TRBJ1-4, with unresolved D. V was shortened by 0 bases and J by 4 bases, with 21 bases between the two germline ends. Germline loops: CDR1 LNHNV, CDR2 YYDKDF (reference sequence). The CDR3 length is 19 residues. The CDR3, as DNA: TGTGCCACCAGCAGAGATCCAGTTGGCTCCTCAGGATTTAATGAAAAACTGTTTTTT. This sequence encodes CATSRDPVGSSGFNEKLFF.

V usage is TRBV18 and J usage is TRBJ2-4, with a tentative D call TRBD2 (6 bases). The CDR3 is made up of 15 amino acids. Trimming stripped 3 bases from V and 6 bases from J, with 15 bases between. In germline, CDR1 is KGHSH, CDR2 LQKENI. As DNA, the CDR3 is TGTGCCAGCTCACCCCCCTCTATGGGACTAAACATTCAGTACTTC. Translation: CASSPPSMGLNIQYF.

The rearrangement joins TRBV5-4 to TRBJ2-7; 12 bases agree with TRBD2. The CDR3 totals 16 residues. CDR1 and CDR2 (germline): SGHNT, YYREEE (reference sequence). V lost 2 bases to trimming and J lost 6 bases; unmatched junction nucleotides: 9. In DNA, the CDR3 is TGTGCCAGCAGCTTCCCCGGACTAGCGGGACCCTCCGAGCAGTACTTC. Protein: CASSFPGLAGPSEQYF. The whole variable domain, filled in from reference TRBV5-4 and TRBJ2-7, reads ETGVTQSPTHLIKTRGQQVTLRCSSQSGHNTVSWYQQALGQGPQFIFQYYREEENGRGNFPPRFSGLQFPNYSSELNVNALELDDSALYLCASSFPGLAGPSEQYFGPGTRLTVT.

This clone was recorded a few times. The CDR3 loop reads CASSLGGGQDTQYF. CDR3 DNA sequence: TGTGCCAGCAGTCTTGGGGGGGGTCAAGATACGCAGTATTTT. The chain employs TRBV28 and TRBJ2-3; TRBD2 matches 7 bases. CDR1 and CDR2 from the germline V gene are MDHEN and SYDVKM. This CDR3 contains 14 residues. Germline trimming cut 5 bases from V and 5 bases from J; bases unmatched to any gene: 7.

The chain has TRBV7-9 and TRBJ2-2, with 7 nucleotides matching TRBD2. This CDR3 spans 17 amino acids. The ends lost 0 bases at V and 4 bases at J; junction bases unmatched: 8. Germline assignment: CDR1 SEHNR and CDR2 FQNEAQ (reference sequence). The CDR3 is CASSLAGGSTGTGELFF. Here the CDR3 DNA reads TGTGCCAGCAGCTTAGCGGGAGGGTCTACGGGCACCGGGGAGCTGTTTTTT.

This chain connects TRBV27 to TRBJ1-5; D ambiguous. The V end lost 4 bases, the J end lost 0 bases, and 13 bases lay between the germline ends. Germline assignment: CDR1 MNHEY and CDR2 SMNVEV (reference sequence). The CDR3 has 16 amino acids. The CDR3 sequence: CASSWAGPYSNQPQHF. The CDR3 DNA sequence: TGTGCCAGCAGTTGGGCAGGCCCTTATAGCAATCAGCCCCAGCATTTT.

CDR3 nucleotides: TGTGCCAGTAGTATGTCGCCTCGGGAGTACCGCTCCCATGAGCAGTTCTTC. This translates into CASSMSPREYRSHEQFF. This chain links TRBV19 with TRBJ2-1, with a weak D call TRBD2 (6 bases). Germline V CDR1 and CDR2: LNHDA, SQIVND (reference sequence). The CDR3 length is 17 residues. The germline V and J ends were trimmed by 3 bases and 8 bases, with 23 bases remaining between them.

V usage is TRBV28 and J usage is TRBJ1-3; TRBD1 aligns across 9 bases. Losses at the gene ends were 6 bases for V and 8 bases for J; bases not matched to a gene: 11. The germline CDR1 and CDR2 sequences are MDHEN and SYDVKM. CDR3 length equals 15 residues. In nucleotides, the CDR3 is TGTGCCAGCAGGTCCCAGGACAGGGGAGTAGACACCATATATTTT. Amino acid sequence: CASRSQDRGVDTIYF.

The chain carries TRBV5-1 and TRBJ2-7, with 10 nucleotides matching TRBD2. V lost 0 bases and J lost 5; bases outside the gene matches: 8. The CDR3 consists of 16 residues. Germline CDR1 and CDR2: SGHRS and YFSETQ. CDR3 sequence: CASSLAPSGSPHEQYF. The DNA for the CDR3 is TGCGCCAGCAGCTTGGCGCCTAGCGGGAGTCCCCACGAGCAGTACTTC.

This sequence joins TRBV7-3 and TRBJ2-1, with a weak D call TRBD1 (5 bases). The length of the CDR3 is 13 residues. V lost 2 bases to trimming and J lost 10 bases, with 12 bases between them. The germline V gene encodes CDR1 SGHTA and CDR2 FQGTGA. The CDR3 DNA sequence: TGTGCCAGCAGCTTAGGGCAGGGCCGGGAGCAGTTCTTC. Protein: CASSLGQGREQFF.

V gene TRBV7-3 combines with J gene TRBJ2-3; D may be TRBD2 (6 bases). The CDR3 is 13 residues long. Looked up from germline, CDR1 is SGHTA and CDR2 is FQGTGA. V lost 6 bases, J lost 6 bases, and 13 bases lay in between. The CDR3 coding sequence is TGTGCCAGCAGTAAACCGGGAGCGGATACGCAGTATTTT. It encodes CASSKPGADTQYF.

There are a few counts of this clone. The genes are TRBV28 and TRBJ2-7, with D possibly TRBD1 on 6 matching bases. The CDR3 loop spans 14 amino acids. Germline loops: CDR1 MDHEN, CDR2 SYDVKM. V gave up 7 bases and J gave up 8 bases, with 21 bases separating them. The CDR3 nucleotides read TGTGCCAGCACACAGGGTTTTGCTCCGATGAAGCAGTACTTC. This translates into CASTQGFAPMKQYF.

CDR3: CAISEETNGKNIQYF. CDR3 DNA: TGTGCCATCAGTGAAGAGACTAACGGTAAAAACATTCAGTACTTC. This chain connects TRBV10-3 to TRBJ2-4, with a tentative D call TRBD2 (5 bases). With 3 bases removed from V and 4 bases from J, the gap between germline ends came to 13 bases. Germline CDR1 is ENHRY and CDR2 is SYGVKD. The CDR3 length is 15 residues.

This chain links TRBV19 with TRBJ2-7; 7 bases fit TRBD1. There are 16 residues in the CDR3. With V trimmed by 5 bases and J by 0 bases, 10 bases remained unmatched. The V gene's germline CDR1 is LNHDA and CDR2 SQIVND (reference sequence). CDR3 protein: CASSRTGTVDSYEQYF. CDR3 sequence (DNA): TGTGCCAGTAGTCGGACCGGGACAGTCGACTCCTACGAGCAGTACTTC.

The CDR3 region is CASSLMGQTYEQYF. CDR3 bases: TGTGCCAGCAGTTTAATGGGACAGACCTACGAGCAGTACTTC. This sequence joins TRBV28 and TRBJ2-7; 7 nucleotides align to TRBD1. The CDR3 is 14 amino acids. The V and J ends lost 2 bases and 2 bases, in that order; junction bases with no gene match: 3. Germline-derived CDR1 and CDR2 are MDHEN and SYDVKM.

The chain links TRBV27 to TRBJ1-1; D perhaps matches TRBD1 (5 bases). The CDR3 has 14 amino acids. Germline V gene sequence: CDR1 MNHEY, CDR2 SMNVEV (reference sequence). The V end was cut by 3 bases, the J end by 5 bases, with 13 bases between. CDR3 bases: TGTGCCAGCAGTTTGCAGGGTAGGTTAACTGAAGCTTTCTTT. It encodes CASSLQGRLTEAFF.

Note on this clone: The identical CDR3 is also encoded by other nucleotide sequences in the sample. This rearrangement joins TRBV28 to TRBJ2-7; unclear D gene. CDR1 and CDR2 from the germline V gene are MDHEN and SYDVKM. Between the trimmed V and J ends, which lost 2 bases and 2 bases, there was a span of 4 bases. The CDR3 contains 12 residues. The CDR3 loop reads CASSLETYEQYF. In nucleotides, the CDR3 is TGTGCCAGCAGTTTAGAGACCTACGAGCAGTACTTC.

The chain combines TRBV6-6 with TRBJ2-3; 8 nucleotides line up with TRBD2. The CDR3 has 16 amino acids. The germline V gene has CDR1 MNHNY and CDR2 SVGAGI (reference sequence). V was clipped by 2 bases and J by 2 bases; unmatched bases: 6. This CDR3 is CASSYEVAGYTDTQYF. CDR3 bases: TGTGCCAGCAGTTACGAGGTAGCGGGATACACAGATACGCAGTATTTT.

The chain combines TRBV28 with TRBJ2-3, with 9 bases aligning to TRBD2. V was clipped by 4 bases and J by 6 bases; unmatched bases: 8. The CDR3 has 15 amino acids. Germline V CDR1 and CDR2: MDHEN, SYDVKM. DNA of the CDR3: TGTGCCAGCAGTTCTCCGGGGACTAGCTCCGATACGCAGTATTTT. Amino acids: CASSSPGTSSDTQYF.

The chain links TRBV5-8 to TRBJ1-4; D is possibly TRBD1 (5 bases). Trimming took 4 bases from V and 0 from J, leaving 16 bases between them. The CDR3 extends over 17 amino acids. Germline V gene data show CDR1 as SGHTS and CDR2 as YDEGEE. The chain's CDR3 is CASSPLAGGATNEKLFF. The CDR3 DNA sequence: TGTGCCAGCAGCCCCCTGGCGGGGGGGGCAACTAATGAAAAACTGTTTTTT.

The CDR3, as DNA: TGTGCCAGCAGCTTAGTTGGCACTAGCACCCATCAGGGCTACACCTTC. Its translation is CASSLVGTSTHQGYTF. The chain couples TRBV7-2 to TRBJ1-2; D not certain. The germline V and J ends were trimmed by 1 base and 8 bases, with 20 bases remaining between them. This CDR3 region has 16 residues. Per germline, CDR1 SGHTA and CDR2 FQGNSA.

The chain couples TRBV5-1 to TRBJ2-6, with D unresolved. Trimming shortened V by 4 bases and J by 0 bases, and 8 bases separated the two germline ends. From germline, CDR1 is SGHRS and CDR2 YFSETQ. This CDR3 has 15 amino acids. The CDR3 DNA is TGCGCCAGCAGCCCGACGGGCTCTGGGGCCAACGTCCTGACTTTC. Translating it yields CASSPTGSGANVLTF. Supplemented by reference TRBV5-1 and TRBJ2-6, the full variable domain reads KAGVTQTPRYLIKTRGQQVTLSCSPISGHRSVSWYQQTPGQGLQFLFEYFSETQRNKGNFPGRFSGRQFSNSRSEMNVSTLELGDSALYLCASSPTGSGANVLTFGAGSRLTVL.

The chain couples TRBV7-9 to TRBJ2-5; TRBD1 matches at 7 bases. The CDR3 loop spans 17 amino acids. The J segment lost 3 bases and the V segment lost 4 bases, leaving 14 bases of the junction unmatched. In germline, CDR1 is SEHNR, CDR2 FQNEAQ (reference sequence). The CDR3 bases are TGTGCCAGCAGCTCGTTAGGGGGCAGGGGGAATGAAGAGACCCAGTACTTC. This encodes CASSSLGGRGNEETQYF.

The rearrangement links TRBV6-1 to TRBJ1-5, with 11 bases identical to TRBD1. Germline V CDR1 and CDR2: MNHNS, SASEGT. The length of the CDR3 is 19 residues. Trimming cost V 3 bases and J 0 bases; bases outside gene matches: 10. The CDR3 loop is CASSDPGTGGKYSNQPQHF. DNA of the CDR3: TGTGCCAGCAGTGACCCCGGGACAGGGGGGAAATATAGCAATCAGCCCCAGCATTTT.

This clone was detected once. The chain recombines TRBV7-2 with TRBJ1-1, with 9 bases fitting TRBD1. Per germline, CDR1 SGHTA and CDR2 FQGNSA. The CDR3 covers 14 residues. The trim removed 7 bases at V and 6 bases at J, leaving 9 bases unmatched. The CDR3 loop is CASNPDRGLAEAFF. Written as DNA, the CDR3 is TGTGCCAGCAACCCGGACAGGGGATTGGCTGAAGCTTTCTTT.